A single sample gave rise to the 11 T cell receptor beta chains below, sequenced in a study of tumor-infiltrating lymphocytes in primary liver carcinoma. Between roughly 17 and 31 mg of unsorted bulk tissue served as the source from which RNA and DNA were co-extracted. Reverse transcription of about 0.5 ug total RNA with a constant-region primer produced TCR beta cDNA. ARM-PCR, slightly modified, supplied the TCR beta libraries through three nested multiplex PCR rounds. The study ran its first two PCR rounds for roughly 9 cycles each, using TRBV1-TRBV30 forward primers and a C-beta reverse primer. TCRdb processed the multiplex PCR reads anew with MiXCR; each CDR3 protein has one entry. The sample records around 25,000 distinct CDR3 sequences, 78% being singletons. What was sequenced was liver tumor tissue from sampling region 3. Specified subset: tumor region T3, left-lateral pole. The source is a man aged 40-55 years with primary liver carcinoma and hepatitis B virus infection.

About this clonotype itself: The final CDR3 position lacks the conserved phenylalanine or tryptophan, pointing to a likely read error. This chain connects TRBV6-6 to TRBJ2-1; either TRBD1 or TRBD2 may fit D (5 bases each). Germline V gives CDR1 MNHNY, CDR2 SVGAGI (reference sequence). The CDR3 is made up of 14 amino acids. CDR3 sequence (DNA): TGTGCCAGTAGTTATAACGGGGCCTACAATGACCAGTTCTCC. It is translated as CASSYNGAYNDQFS.

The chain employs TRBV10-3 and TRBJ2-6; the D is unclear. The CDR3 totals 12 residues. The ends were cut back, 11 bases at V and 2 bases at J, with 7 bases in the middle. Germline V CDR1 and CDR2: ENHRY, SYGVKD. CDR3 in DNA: TGTGCCTCAGACACTGGGGCCAACGTCCTGACTTTC. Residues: CASDTGANVLTF.

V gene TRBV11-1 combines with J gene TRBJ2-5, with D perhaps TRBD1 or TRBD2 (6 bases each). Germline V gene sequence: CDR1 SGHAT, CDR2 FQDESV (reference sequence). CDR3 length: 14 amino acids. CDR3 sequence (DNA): TGTACCAATAGCTTTAACCGGGGGCAGGAGACCCAGTACTTC. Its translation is CTNSFNRGQETQYF.

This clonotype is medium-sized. The CDR3 protein is CASSPWGSGKVNEQFF. The CDR3 DNA is TGTGCCAGCAGTCCCTGGGGGAGCGGGAAGGTCAATGAGCAGTTCTTC. The gene calls are TRBV6-2 or TRBV6-3 and TRBJ2-1, with TRBD2 matching over 7 bases. The length of the CDR3 is 16 residues. V was clipped by 5 bases and J by 6 bases; unmatched bases: 13. The germline gives CDR1 MNHEY, CDR2 SVGEGT.

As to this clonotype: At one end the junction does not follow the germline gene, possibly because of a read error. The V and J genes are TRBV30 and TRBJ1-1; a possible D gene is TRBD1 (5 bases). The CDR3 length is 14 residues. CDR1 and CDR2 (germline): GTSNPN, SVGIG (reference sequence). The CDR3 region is CVWSVQVITTEAFF. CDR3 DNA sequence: TGTGTCTGGAGTGTACAGGTGATAACCACTGAAGCTTTCTTT.

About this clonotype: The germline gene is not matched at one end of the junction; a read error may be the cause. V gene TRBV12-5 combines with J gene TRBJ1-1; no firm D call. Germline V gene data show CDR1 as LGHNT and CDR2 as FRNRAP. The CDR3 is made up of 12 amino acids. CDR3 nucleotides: TGTGCTAGTGGTTTGGGTCAGGACCGAGCTCTCTTT. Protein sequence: CASGLGQDRALF.

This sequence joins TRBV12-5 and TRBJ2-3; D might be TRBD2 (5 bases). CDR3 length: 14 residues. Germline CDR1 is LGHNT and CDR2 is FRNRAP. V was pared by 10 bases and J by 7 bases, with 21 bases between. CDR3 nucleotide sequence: TGTGCTACTGCCGACCAACTAGGAGTACATACGCAGTATTTT. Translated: CATADQLGVHTQYF.

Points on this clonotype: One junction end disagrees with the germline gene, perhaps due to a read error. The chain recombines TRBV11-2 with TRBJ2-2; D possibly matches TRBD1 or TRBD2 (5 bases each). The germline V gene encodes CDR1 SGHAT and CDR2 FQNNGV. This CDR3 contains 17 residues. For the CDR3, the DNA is TGTGTCAGCAGCTTAGTATTGAGAGGGGCGAACACCGGGGAGCTGTTTTTT. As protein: CVSSLVLRGANTGELFF.

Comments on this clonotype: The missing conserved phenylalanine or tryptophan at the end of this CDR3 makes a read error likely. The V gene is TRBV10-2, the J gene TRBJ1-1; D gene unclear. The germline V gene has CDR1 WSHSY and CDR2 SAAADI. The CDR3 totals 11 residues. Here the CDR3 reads CASCEGHEAFY. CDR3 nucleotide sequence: TGCGCCAGCTGTGAAGGGCACGAAGCTTTCTAT.

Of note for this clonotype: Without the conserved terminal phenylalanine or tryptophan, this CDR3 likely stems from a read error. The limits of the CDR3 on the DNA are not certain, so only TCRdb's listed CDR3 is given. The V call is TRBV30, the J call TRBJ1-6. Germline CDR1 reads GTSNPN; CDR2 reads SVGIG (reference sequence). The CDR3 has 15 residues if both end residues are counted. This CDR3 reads CAWSYAGGGNSPLHL.

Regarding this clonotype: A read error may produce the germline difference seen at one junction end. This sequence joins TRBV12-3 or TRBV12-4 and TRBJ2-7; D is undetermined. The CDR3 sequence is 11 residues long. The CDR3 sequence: CGSSSAYEQYF. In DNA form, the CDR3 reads TGTGGCAGCAGTTCTGCTTACGAGCAGTACTTC.